This T cell receptor (beta chain) is drawn from a study of beta chain features in type 1 diabetes. Regarding this clone: Its antigen is as yet unknown.

General study points: For Type 1 diabetes patients, all four CD4+ subsets carried TCRB CDR3s that were moderately but significantly shorter.

The whole isolated RNA underwent reverse transcription, so sequencing captured expressed TCRB transcripts. Profiling relied on immunoSEQ multiplex PCR, and the TCRdb table lists in-frame clones only, not all of them. The table shows 680,000 or so clones, with around an eighth occurring only once. This sequence was found in a man younger than 35 with type 1 diabetes. Sequencing input: naive CD4+ T cells from blood.

CDR3: CSVTWEGPYYGYTF. DNA for the CDR3: TGCAGCGTTACGTGGGAGGGACCGTACTATGGCTACACCTTC. The rearrangement uses TRBV29-1 and TRBJ1-2; tentatively, D is TRBD1 (5 bases). Trimming cost V 5 bases and J 3 bases, with 16 bases left between them. Germline V lookup: CDR1 SQVTM, CDR2 ANQGSEA. This CDR3 comprises 14 residues. Full variable domain (rest looked up from reference TRBV29-1 and TRBJ1-2): SAVISQKPSRDICQRGTSLTIQCQVDSQVTMMFWYRQQPGQSLTLIATANQGSEATYESGFVIDKFPISRPNLTFSTLTVSNMSPEDSSIYLCSVTWEGPYYGYTFGSGTRLTVV.